This T cell receptor beta chain derives from a study of T cell responses to AZD1222 COVID-19 vaccine. Study-level results: Baseline seropositivity characterized only a handful of AZD1222 recipients. The donors showed a predominance of white British ancestry and of females, with possible underestimation of clonal diversity. Two doses of AZD1222 preceded a rise in Spike-specific TCR breadth and depth.

This CDR3 is 14 amino acids long. CDR1 is SNHLY and CDR2 is FYNNEI in the germline V gene. With 4 bases clipped from V and 5 bases from J, the junction kept 2 bases outside the gene matches. As to this clone: Its matching antigen is unknown.

Measured with immunoSEQ multiplex PCR; TCRdb has only the in-frame clones, and not every one. The table for this sample gives more than 110,000 clones. The rearrangement joins TRBV2 to TRBJ1-4, with 9 bases lining up with TRBD1. The material sequenced was peripheral blood. This clonotype originated in an adult in good health. The CDR3 protein is CASSGDRGNEKLFF. DNA for the CDR3: TGTGCCAGCAGTGGAGACAGGGGGAATGAAAAACTGTTTTTT.